This T cell receptor beta chain was sequenced for a study of blood T cell repertoires in COVID-19. Study-wide background: Samples of COVID-19 (acute and convalescent) were obtained from the United States, Italy and Spain.

Per the original methods: Estimated nucleated cell counts came from reference gene primer amplification. TCRdb's copy holds only in-frame clones and misses some; the assay was immunoSEQ multiplex PCR. The V and J calls and the clone size are those of that table, but D and trimming were determined from the DNA. The profile shows about 140,000 clones, 88% of them singletons. The CDR3 spans 13 residues. Germline V gene lookup returns CDR1 SGHTA and CDR2 FQGTGA. V lost 3 bases, J lost 6 bases, and 10 bases lay in between. This clone has more than one count but fewer than ten. The sequence derives from a woman aged 55-70 years with acute or convalescent COVID-19. What was sequenced was peripheral blood. The rearrangement uses TRBV7-3 and TRBJ2-3; TRBD2 might be the D (5 bases). CDR3 coding DNA: TGTGCCAGCAGCTTGACTAACCCGGATACGCAGTATTTT. This encodes CASSLTNPDTQYF.